Here is one T cell receptor (beta chain) with its context. Its antigen remains unidentified. PCR amplification relied on 60 Vbeta primers (plus 13 Jbeta primers). Only in-frame clones appear in the TCRdb table, and some are missing; sequencing was by immunoSEQ multiplex PCR. The data contain 170,000 or so clones, roughly 87% of them singletons. The data originate from a study of cytomegalovirus exposure and HLA in healthy donors. Study-wide points: Later on, analysis showed that most CMV-associated TCR beta chains appeared to be HLA-restricted. There were a few CMV-associated chains whose specificity for CMV antigens was confirmed in vitro.

With 0 bases removed from V and 6 bases from J, the gap between germline ends came to 5 bases. Germline loops: CDR1 SGHRS, CDR2 YFSETQ. The CDR3 loop spans 12 amino acids. The source is a woman in her fifties or sixties in good health and CMV-seronegative. The sample consisted of PBMCs. This chain uses TRBV5-1 with TRBJ2-3, with D uncertain. The CDR3 DNA reads TGCGCCAGCAGCTTGGCGTCGGATACGCAGTATTTT. Encoded protein: CASSLASDTQYF.